Presented here are 18 T cell receptor beta chains from one specimen sequenced in a study of blood T cells in healthy people across ages. Primers used in a second PCR of roughly 6 to 11 cycles were a sample-barcoded 5' primer and a J-beta primer mix. TCRdb itself ran the 5' RACE reads through MiXCR, one entry per CDR3 protein. The repertoire includes fewer than 900,000 distinct CDR3 sequences, about 42% of them detected once, and under 25% sits in the top ten. Sequenced material: blood. The receptors come from a woman between 55 and 75 years old in good health.

The V call is TRBV20-1, the J call TRBJ1-1; the D gene is possibly TRBD1 (5 bases). V was clipped by 6 bases and J by 7 bases, with 9 bases between them. Germline CDR1 is DFQATT and CDR2 is SNEGSKA (reference sequence). The CDR3 consists of 10 residues. CDR3 loop: CSARQFEAFF. CDR3 nucleotide sequence: TGCAGTGCCAGACAGTTTGAAGCTTTCTTT.

V gene TRBV4-3 combines with J gene TRBJ2-3, with D perhaps assigned TRBD1 or TRBD2 (6 bases each). From germline, CDR1 is LGHNA and CDR2 YSLEER. Between the trimmed V and J ends, which lost 1 base and 0 bases, there was a span of 14 bases. The CDR3 spans 17 residues. Here the CDR3 reads CASSQVPGGRSTDTQYF. The CDR3 DNA reads TGCGCCAGCAGCCAAGTCCCTGGGGGGCGGAGCACAGATACGCAGTATTTT.

The gene calls are TRBV7-3 and TRBJ2-7; the D is unclear. Trimming shortened V by 5 bases and J by 5 bases, and 31 bases separated the two germline ends. Per the germline V gene, CDR1 is SGHTA and CDR2 is FQGTGA. CDR3 length equals 19 residues. CDR3 coding DNA: TGTGCCAGCAGCGAAAAGGCCGGGTGGGCAGCCGGTGGGCATAACGAGCAGTACTTC. As protein: CASSEKAGWAAGGHNEQYF. The entire variable domain, with the rest obtained from reference TRBV7-3 and TRBJ2-7, is as follows: GAGVSQTPSNKVTEKGKYVELRCDPISGHTALYWYRQSLGQGPEFLIYFQGTGAADDSGLPNDRFFAVRPEGSVSTLKIQRTERGDSAVYLCASSEKAGWAAGGHNEQYFGPGTRLTVT.

The gene calls are TRBV3-1 and TRBJ1-2; D call uncertain. The CDR3 covers 13 residues. Trimming cost V 5 bases and J 3 bases, with 10 bases left between them. Per germline, CDR1 LGHDT and CDR2 YNNKEL (reference sequence). CDR3 protein: CASSSPWDYGYTF. CDR3 coding DNA: TGTGCCAGCAGCTCCCCGTGGGACTATGGCTACACCTTC.

On this clonotype: Germline is not matched at one junction end, which may reflect a read error. The rearrangement joins TRBV12-3 or TRBV12-4 to TRBJ2-7, with 11 nucleotides matching TRBD2. The CDR3 length is 16 residues. Written as DNA, the CDR3 is TGTGCCAGCAGTATAGCGGGGGGGATAACCTACAATGAGCAGTACTTC. It specifies CASSIAGGITYNEQYF.

This clonotype has more than one count but fewer than ten. The V gene is TRBV20-1, the J gene TRBJ1-4; maybe TRBD1 (6 bases). Trimming pared 6 bases from V and 2 bases from J, leaving 16 bases between. The CDR3 has 15 residues. CDR1 and CDR2 (germline): DFQATT, SNEGSKA (reference sequence). The CDR3 region is CSAPKSTGTNEKLFF. CDR3 bases: TGCAGTGCGCCGAAGTCAACAGGGACTAATGAAAAACTGTTTTTT.

This clonotype was found many times. The V gene is TRBV29-1, the J gene TRBJ2-1, with D hard to call. Trimming pared 2 bases from V and 0 bases from J, leaving 20 bases between. The CDR3 is made up of 18 amino acids. In germline, CDR1 is SQVTM, CDR2 ANQGSEA. CDR3 DNA: TGCAGCGTTGAATTCGCTGGCAGCAGGCCGAGCTCCTACAATGAGCAGTTCTTC. Residues: CSVEFAGSRPSSYNEQFF.

As for this clonotype: Possible read error: a much larger clone is one base away. This sequence joins TRBV20-1 and TRBJ2-5, with D unclear. The germline gives CDR1 DFQATT, CDR2 SNEGSKA (reference sequence). CDR3 size: 14 residues. The germline V and J ends were trimmed by 3 bases and 2 bases, with 13 bases remaining between them. The CDR3 loop reads CSASQLGVQETQYF. CDR3 DNA: TGCAGTGCTAGTCAGCTAGGCGTGCAAGAGACCCAGTACTTC.

This clonotype was observed a handful of times. V usage is TRBV6-1 and J usage is TRBJ1-6; D possibly corresponds to TRBD1 (5 bases). V gave up 2 bases and J gave up 6 bases, with 8 bases separating them. CDR1 MNHNS and CDR2 SASEGT come from the germline V gene. The CDR3 is 14 amino acids. The CDR3 coding sequence is TGTGCCAGCAGTGAAAAGAGGGGTAATTCACCCCTCCACTTT. Translation gives CASSEKRGNSPLHF.

The rearrangement uses TRBV4-2 and TRBJ2-1; TRBD2 matches at 8 bases. The length of the CDR3 is 18 residues. The trim removed 1 base at V and 1 base at J, leaving 9 bases unmatched. Germline V gene lookup returns CDR1 LGHNA and CDR2 YNFKEQ. The CDR3: CASSQASGVAGSYNEQFF. The DNA of the CDR3 is TGTGCCAGCAGCCAAGCCTCCGGGGTAGCGGGGTCCTACAATGAGCAGTTCTTC.

V usage is TRBV19 and J usage is TRBJ2-7; 7 positions agree with TRBD2. The CDR3 runs to 14 residues. Germline lookup yields CDR1 LNHDA and CDR2 SQIVND (reference sequence). The V and J ends lost 3 bases and 0 bases, in that order; junction bases with no gene match: 2. CDR3 DNA sequence: TGTGCCAGTAGTATGCGGGAGACCTCCTACGAGCAGTACTTC. It encodes CASSMRETSYEQYF.

This clonotype was picked up a small number of times. The rearrangement joins TRBV20-1 to TRBJ2-3; D unresolved. Germline CDR1 reads DFQATT; CDR2 reads SNEGSKA (reference sequence). Trimming shortened V by 0 bases and J by 6 bases, and 7 bases separated the two germline ends. The CDR3 sequence is 12 residues long. CDR3 region: CSARDTVDTQYF. The CDR3 nucleotides are TGCAGTGCTAGAGACACCGTGGATACGCAGTATTTT.

This clonotype was counted between two and nine times. The gene calls are TRBV7-2 and TRBJ2-1, with D possibly TRBD2 on 6 matching bases. Trimming took off 5 bases at V and 8 bases at J, with 19 bases between the two ends. This CDR3 contains 15 residues. Germline V gene data show CDR1 as SGHTA and CDR2 as FQGNSA. The CDR3, as DNA: TGTGCCAGCAGCCTCGGGACTTTGAGGTCTTATGAGCAGTTCTTC. Translating gives CASSLGTLRSYEQFF.

In its sample, this clonotype was seen a few times. This clone may be a read error of a much larger clone one base away. The chain recombines TRBV3-1 with TRBJ2-7; no definite D call. Trimming stripped 0 bases from V and 6 bases from J, with 12 bases between. The CDR3 has 14 amino acids. Germline values: CDR1 LGHDT, CDR2 YNNKEL (reference sequence). The CDR3 protein is CASSQEPTVSEQYF. The CDR3 DNA reads TGTGCCAGCAGCCAAGAGCCCACTGTCAGCGAGCAGTACTTC.

J is TRBJ2-7 and V is TRBV11-2, with D perhaps matching TRBD2 (7 bases). In germline, CDR1 is SGHAT, CDR2 FQNNGV. V was cut by 8 bases and J by 0 bases, with 17 bases left in between. The CDR3 loop spans 15 amino acids. The CDR3 spells CASRTGGPLSYEQYF. The CDR3 nucleotides read TGTGCCAGCCGGACGGGGGGCCCTCTCTCCTACGAGCAGTACTTC.

The table lists this clonotype with a count of one. This sequence joins TRBV29-1 and TRBJ2-3, with 8 bases lining up with TRBD2. Germline V gene lookup returns CDR1 SQVTM and CDR2 ANQGSEA. The CDR3 is 12 residues long. Unmatched junction bases numbered 5, after V lost 4 bases and J lost 8 bases. The CDR3 sequence is CSVGGGTGTQYF. The CDR3 DNA sequence: TGCAGCGTTGGCGGGGGGACCGGTACGCAGTATTTT.

The V call is TRBV2, the J call TRBJ2-1, with 8 bases that match TRBD1. V was pared by 10 bases and J by 9 bases, with 14 bases of the junction left unmatched. CDR3 length: 14 amino acids. The germline CDR1 and CDR2 sequences are SNHLY and FYNNEI. This chain's CDR3 is CAINRVRGQGEQFF. The DNA for the CDR3 is TGTGCCATCAACCGGGTCAGGGGGCAGGGTGAGCAGTTCTTC.

V is TRBV7-3 and J is TRBJ2-5; 9 positions agree with TRBD2. This CDR3 is 19 amino acids long. CDR1 and CDR2 (germline): SGHTA, FQGTGA. The trim removed 5 bases at V and 1 base at J, leaving 17 bases unmatched. The CDR3 coding sequence is TGTGCCAGCAGCCCTCGGGGGAAGCGGGAGGCCCTACTCCAAGAGACCCAGTACTTC. It codes for CASSPRGKREALLQETQYF.